The 19 T cell receptor beta chains below come from one sample, sequenced in a study of CD8+ T cells in alopecia areata. Reverse transcription of extracted RNA yielded cDNA, which provided the sequencing template. Produced via immunoSEQ multiplex PCR; TCRdb's table is partial and in-frame only. The sample has 120,000 to 150,000 clones, about 90% seen once. The input for sequencing was CD8+ T cells sorted from blood, taken at week 0. These receptors originate from a human donor with alopecia areata.

The chain joins TRBV7-8 to TRBJ2-7; D is possibly TRBD2 (6 bases). Germline CDR1 SGHVS, CDR2 FQNEAQ. This CDR3 has 13 residues. V shed 4 bases and J shed 6 bases, with 13 bases lying between them. The CDR3 sequence is CASSSPTSPEQYF. The CDR3 coding sequence is TGTGCCAGCAGCTCTCCGACTAGTCCCGAGCAGTACTTC. Full variable domain (missing parts from reference TRBV7-8 and TRBJ2-7): GAGVSQSPRYKVAKRGQDVALRCDPISGHVSLFWYQQALGQGPEFLTYFQNEAQLDKSGLPSDRFFAERPEGSVSTLKIQRTQQEDSAVYLCASSSPTSPEQYFGPGTRLTVT.

The chain is built from TRBV27 and TRBJ2-7; the D gene is possibly TRBD2 (6 bases). This CDR3 has 18 residues. The V end was cut by 2 bases, the J end by 2 bases, with 22 bases between. The V gene's germline CDR1 is MNHEY and CDR2 SMNVEV (reference sequence). For the CDR3, the DNA is TGTGCCAGCAGTTTAGGCGGGACCCCTACCCCGTTCCCCTACGAGCAGTACTTC. Protein product: CASSLGGTPTPFPYEQYF.

There are a few counts of this clone. The V call is TRBV29-1, the J call TRBJ2-6; maybe TRBD2 (5 bases). Germline V CDR1 and CDR2: SQVTM, ANQGSEA. V gave up 4 bases and J gave up 0 bases, with 10 bases separating them. This CDR3 comprises 15 residues. CDR3 amino acids: CSVGTSYSGANVLTF. The CDR3 coding sequence is TGCAGCGTTGGGACTTCCTACTCTGGGGCCAACGTCCTGACTTTC.

J is TRBJ1-5 and V is TRBV23-1; TRBD1 is a possible D gene (6 bases). TRBV23-1 is an open reading frame whose function is uncertain. V was cut by 11 bases and J by 1 base, with 18 bases left in between. This CDR3 is built from 15 residues. CDR3 DNA sequence: TGCGCCGTCTCGAGTGGCAGGGGAAGCAATCAGCCCCAGCATTTT. This gives the protein CAVSSGRGSNQPQHF.

The chain uses TRBV29-1 and TRBJ2-3; the D gene is possibly TRBD1 (6 bases). The CDR3 has 13 residues. CDR1 SQVTM and CDR2 ANQGSEA come from the germline V gene. V was shortened by 6 bases and J by 2 bases, with 12 bases between the two germline ends. The CDR3 protein is CSVRQAPTDTQYF. CDR3 coding DNA: TGCAGCGTCCGACAGGCACCCACAGATACGCAGTATTTT.

This chain joins TRBV27 and TRBJ2-7; 13 bases agree with TRBD2. The germline CDR1 and CDR2 sequences are MNHEY and SMNVEV (reference sequence). The V and J ends lost 4 bases and 3 bases, in that order; junction bases with no gene match: 15. The CDR3 runs 19 residues. CDR3 in amino acids: CASSSGTSGATVSLYEQYF. The CDR3 DNA reads as TGTGCCAGCAGTTCAGGGACTAGCGGGGCCACCGTCTCCCTCTACGAGCAGTACTTC.

The CDR3 sequence is CASSPLAGQGRSGELFF. For the CDR3, the DNA is TGTGCCAGCAGCCCTCTCGCAGGGCAGGGGAGATCCGGGGAGCTGTTTTTT. The V and J genes are TRBV27 and TRBJ2-2; TRBD1 might be the D (6 bases). CDR3 length: 17 amino acids. Trimming shortened V by 6 bases and J by 6 bases, and 23 bases separated the two germline ends. The germline V gene has CDR1 MNHEY and CDR2 SMNVEV (reference sequence).

The CDR3 region is CASSRAGVEETQYF. CDR3 nucleotide sequence: TGTGCCAGCAGCCGGGCGGGGGTGGAAGAGACCCAGTACTTC. The genes are TRBV7-9 and TRBJ2-5, with TRBD2 matching over 7 bases. Germline V gene lookup returns CDR1 SEHNR and CDR2 FQNEAQ (reference sequence). The CDR3 contains 14 residues. After removal of 5 bases from V and 3 bases from J, the junction contained 6 bases not matched to a gene.

J is TRBJ2-1 and V is TRBV6-5; D is perhaps TRBD1 (6 bases). The CDR3 totals 11 residues. CDR1 is MNHEY, CDR2 SVGAGI, per germline. V was shortened by 5 bases and J by 13 bases, with 12 bases between the two germline ends. The CDR3 sequence: CASSLDSLQFF. CDR3 coding DNA: TGTGCCAGCAGTCTGGACAGCCTCCAGTTCTTC.

The chain employs TRBV30 and TRBJ1-1, with D perhaps TRBD1 (5 bases). Trimming left V 3 bases short and J 1 base short, with 6 bases between. Germline V gene sequence: CDR1 GTSNPN, CDR2 SVGIG (reference sequence). The CDR3 totals 12 residues. The CDR3 is CAWRTANTEAFF. The CDR3 coding sequence is TGTGCCTGGAGGACAGCGAACACTGAAGCTTTCTTT.

V and J are TRBV2 and TRBJ2-7; perhaps TRBD2 as D (6 bases). CDR3 length equals 16 residues. Germline assignment: CDR1 SNHLY and CDR2 FYNNEI. Trimming took off 7 bases at V and 2 bases at J, with 21 bases between the two ends. The CDR3 region is CASILSQEGFAYEQYF. The CDR3 DNA sequence: TGTGCCAGCATTCTATCTCAGGAGGGCTTCGCCTACGAGCAGTACTTC.

This clone was found once. The chain links TRBV27 to TRBJ2-3; TRBD1 agrees at 8 bases. Germline CDR1 is MNHEY and CDR2 is SMNVEV (reference sequence). The CDR3 sequence is 17 residues long. V dropped 6 bases and J dropped 3; count of bases not matched to a gene: 14. The CDR3, as DNA: TGTGCCAGCAGCGCAATGGGGGGACAGGCGTCGACAGATACGCAGTATTTT. It is translated as CASSAMGGQASTDTQYF.

The chain joins TRBV25-1 to TRBJ2-1; the match to TRBD1 covers 10 bases. Germline values: CDR1 MGHDK, CDR2 SYGVNS. V was pared by 8 bases and J by 5 bases, with 6 bases of the junction left unmatched. The CDR3 spans 14 residues. CDR3 sequence: CASGWTGGDNEQFF. As DNA, the CDR3 is TGTGCCAGCGGCTGGACAGGGGGGGACAATGAGCAGTTCTTC.

The chain couples TRBV9 to TRBJ2-3; 9 bases match TRBD1. This CDR3 region has 16 residues. Germline values: CDR1 SGDLS, CDR2 YYNGEE. After removal of 2 bases from V and 4 bases from J, the junction contained 8 bases not matched to a gene. The CDR3 loop is CASSVNSGQGPDTQYF. CDR3 coding DNA: TGTGCCAGCAGCGTGAATTCGGGACAGGGCCCAGATACGCAGTATTTT. Combining the CDR3 with reference TRBV9 and TRBJ2-3 gives the whole variable domain DSGVTQTPKHLITATGQRVTLRCSPRSGDLSVYWYQQSLDQGLQFLIQYYNGEERAKGNILERFSAQQFPDLHSELNLSSLELGDSALYFCASSVNSGQGPDTQYFGPGTRLTVL.

The table lists this clone with a count of one. This chain uses TRBV7-8 with TRBJ1-2; D uncertain. Trimming cost V 5 bases and J 2 bases, with 15 bases left between them. This CDR3 has 15 residues. CDR1 and CDR2 from the germline V gene are SGHVS and FQNEAQ. The CDR3 region has the DNA TGTGCCAGCAGCCACGTTGACCGAACGAACTATGGCTACACCTTC. Amino acids: CASSHVDRTNYGYTF.

This rearrangement joins TRBV4-1 to TRBJ2-5, with D possibly TRBD2 on 5 matching bases. V lost 5 bases and J lost 4, with 20 bases in between. CDR3 length equals 16 residues. Germline CDR1 is MGHRA and CDR2 is YSYEKL. The CDR3 DNA is TGCGCCAGCAGCGATCTAGAGGGCCTTTTCTTAGAGACCCAGTACTTC. This codes for CASSDLEGLFLETQYF.

J is TRBJ2-5 and V is TRBV5-6; 10 nucleotides agree with TRBD1. CDR1 and CDR2 from the germline V gene are SGHDT and YYEEEE. V lost 3 bases to trimming and J lost 5 bases; unmatched junction nucleotides: 7. The CDR3 contains 15 residues. This CDR3 is CASSWVGQGSETQYF. DNA of the CDR3: TGTGCCAGCAGCTGGGTGGGACAGGGGTCGGAGACCCAGTACTTC.

This rearrangement joins TRBV29-1 to TRBJ2-7; 7 bases agree with TRBD1. J lost 5 bases, V lost 0 bases, and 10 bases had no gene match. CDR1 is SQVTM and CDR2 is ANQGSEA in the germline V gene. The CDR3 contains 15 residues. CDR3 sequence: CSVEDADRSVDEQYF. The CDR3 nucleotides read TGCAGCGTTGAAGACGCGGACAGGTCAGTCGACGAGCAGTACTTC.

The chain joins TRBV2 to TRBJ2-7, with D uncertain. Trimming shortened V by 4 bases and J by 0 bases, and 16 bases separated the two germline ends. The V gene's germline CDR1 is SNHLY and CDR2 FYNNEI. This CDR3 spans 16 amino acids. The CDR3 nucleotides are TGTGCCAGCAGTGTTTGGGGAATAAAGAGCTCCTACGAGCAGTACTTC. Translating it yields CASSVWGIKSSYEQYF. The full variable domain, in which reference TRBV2 and TRBJ2-7 provide the parts outside the CDR3, is EPEVTQTPSHQVTQMGQEVILRCVPISNHLYFYWYRQILGQKVEFLVSFYNNEISEKSEIFDDQFSVERPDGSNFTLKIRSTKLEDSAMYFCASSVWGIKSSYEQYFGPGTRLTVT.